These 6 T cell receptor beta chains came from one sample sequenced in a study of cytomegalovirus exposure and HLA in healthy donors. In the PCR, 60 Vbeta and 13 Jbeta primers were used. The method was immunoSEQ multiplex PCR; TCRdb's version includes in-frame clones alone and lacks a portion of them. The table has around 130,000 clones, approximately 85% seen once. The sample consisted of PBMCs. Source of these receptors: a boy younger than 18 in good health and CMV-seronegative.

The chain carries TRBV5-1 and TRBJ2-3, with 9 bases fitting TRBD2. This CDR3 contains 20 residues. V dropped 4 bases and J dropped 0; count of bases not matched to a gene: 18. Germline assignment: CDR1 SGHRS and CDR2 YFSETQ. CDR3 nucleotide sequence: TGCGCCAGCAGCCCCAACCCCCGGGGTAGCGGGGGTACTAGCACAGATACGCAGTATTTT. It codes for CASSPNPRGSGGTSTDTQYF.

The rearrangement links TRBV15 to TRBJ2-7; D is ambiguous. CDR1 is LNHNV and CDR2 is YYDKDF in the germline V gene (reference sequence). CDR3 length: 13 residues. V lost 5 bases and J 0 bases, leaving 8 bases between the germline ends. CDR3 loop: CATSPTYSYEQYF. CDR3 bases: TGTGCCACCAGCCCTACTTACTCCTACGAGCAGTACTTC.

This chain connects TRBV19 to TRBJ1-2; 8 bases agree with TRBD1. The CDR3 consists of 15 residues. V shed 7 bases and J 1 base; nucleotides not matched to a gene: 8. In germline, CDR1 is LNHDA, CDR2 SQIVND (reference sequence). The CDR3 region is CASNDNRGGNYGYTF. The CDR3 coding sequence is TGTGCCAGTAACGATAACAGGGGGGGTAACTATGGCTACACCTTC.

V and J are TRBV12-5 and TRBJ1-3, with TRBD1 matching over 7 bases. Germline loops: CDR1 LGHNT, CDR2 FRNRAP. The length of the CDR3 is 13 residues. With 7 bases clipped from V and 4 bases from J, the junction kept 4 bases outside the gene matches. CDR3 region: CASAVGQGNTIYF. DNA for the CDR3: TGTGCTAGTGCTGTGGGACAGGGAAACACCATATATTTT.

The chain has TRBV2 and TRBJ1-6; 7 nucleotides agree with TRBD1. The CDR3 is 17 residues long. Per the germline V gene, CDR1 is SNHLY and CDR2 is FYNNEI. The J segment lost 14 bases and the V segment lost 6 bases, leaving 22 bases of the junction unmatched. The CDR3 sequence is CASSDRISTGPLWSLHF. CDR3 coding DNA: TGTGCCAGCAGCGACCGAATATCGACAGGGCCCCTATGGTCCCTCCACTTT.

This rearrangement joins TRBV7-6 to TRBJ2-7, with TRBD2 as a possible D gene (5 bases). The CDR3 loop spans 15 amino acids. V was cut by 0 bases and J by 2 bases, with 11 bases left in between. Germline CDR1 reads SGHVS; CDR2 reads FNYEAQ. The DNA of the CDR3 is TGTGCCAGCAGCTTAGCGTCTAGCTCAACCTACGAGCAGTACTTC. Protein sequence: CASSLASSSTYEQYF.